A single sample is the source of the 7 T cell receptor beta chains below, sequenced in a study of CD8+ T cells in alopecia areata. cDNA reverse transcribed from extracted RNA served as the sequencing template. Repertoires were generated with immunoSEQ multiplex PCR, while TCRdb's copy carries only in-frame clones and drops some. The sample gives 150,000 or so clones, 47% of which show up once; around 7% is in the top ten. The sample was CD4+ T cells sorted from blood. The receptors here all came from a human donor with alopecia areata.

The rearrangement links TRBV28 to TRBJ2-1, with D possibly being TRBD1 (5 bases). V was trimmed by 8 bases and J by 6 bases, leaving 11 bases between them. In germline, CDR1 is MDHEN, CDR2 SYDVKM. This CDR3 spans 12 amino acids. Here the CDR3 DNA reads TGTGCCAGCTTGCAGGGTGGCAATGAGCAGTTCTTC. Translated: CASLQGGNEQFF.

The J gene is TRBJ2-1, the V gene TRBV7-3, with D unclear. This CDR3 region has 13 residues. In germline, CDR1 is SGHTA, CDR2 FQGTGA. Trimming left V 0 bases short and J 6 bases short, with 6 bases between. CDR3 nucleotide sequence: TGTGCCAGCAGCTTAACTAGCATCAATGAGCAGTTCTTC. It specifies CASSLTSINEQFF.

The chain joins TRBV2 to TRBJ1-2; possibly TRBD1 for D (5 bases). CDR3 size: 14 residues. Trimming took 8 bases from V and 0 from J, leaving 13 bases between them. CDR1 SNHLY and CDR2 FYNNEI come from the germline V gene. Here the CDR3 DNA reads TGTGCCAGCGGCCCGGCAGGGTCTAACTATGGCTACACCTTC. Translated: CASGPAGSNYGYTF.

This clone was counted a single time. The V gene is TRBV11-3, the J gene TRBJ1-1, with D unresolved. Germline CDR1 reads SGHNT; CDR2 reads YENEEA. V lost 3 bases to trimming and J lost 2 bases, with 1 base between them. The CDR3 loop spans 11 amino acids. Here the CDR3 reads CASSFNTEAFF. CDR3 DNA sequence: TGTGCCAGCAGCTTTAACACTGAAGCTTTCTTT.

The chain is built from TRBV29-1 and TRBJ1-2; D uncertain. CDR1 SQVTM and CDR2 ANQGSEA come from the germline V gene. The V and J ends lost 6 bases and 1 base respectively, with 12 bases between them. The CDR3 is 13 amino acids. CDR3 region: CSVPRGFNYGYTF. DNA of the CDR3: TGCAGCGTCCCCCGCGGGTTTAACTATGGCTACACCTTC.

This chain uses TRBV28 with TRBJ2-7; no reliable D call. CDR3 length: 11 amino acids. V was clipped by 7 bases and J by 6 bases, with 10 bases between them. The V gene's germline CDR1 is MDHEN and CDR2 SYDVKM. CDR3 in amino acids: CASTKSPEQYF. DNA of the CDR3: TGTGCCAGCACCAAGAGTCCCGAGCAGTACTTC.

The V and J genes are TRBV7-6 and TRBJ2-5, with TRBD2 matching 7 bases. The CDR3 consists of 15 residues. The J segment lost 1 base and the V segment lost 2 bases, leaving 4 bases of the junction unmatched. Germline-derived CDR1 and CDR2 are SGHVS and FNYEAQ. The CDR3 protein is CASSLYGGSQETQYF. The DNA of the CDR3 is TGTGCCAGCAGCTTATACGGCGGGAGCCAAGAGACCCAGTACTTC.